This T cell receptor (beta chain) was observed in a study of blood T cell repertoires in COVID-19. On the study more broadly: PBMCs, B-cell-depleted T cells, or T cells were the source of the cDNA or gDNA that made up the material.

Only one count was recorded for this clone. Produced via immunoSEQ multiplex PCR; TCRdb's table is partial and in-frame only. The table has a few hundred thousand clones, over 75% seen once. Input material: PBMCs or T cells enriched from blood (not recorded which). This clonotype was obtained from a woman aged 25 to 39 who had recovered from COVID-19.

CDR3 protein: CASSLNGGEDEAFF. The CDR3, as DNA: TGCGCCAGCAGCTTGAATGGAGGGGAGGATGAAGCTTTCTTT. This rearrangement joins TRBV5-1 to TRBJ1-1, with D possibly being TRBD1 (5 bases). Germline loops: CDR1 SGHRS, CDR2 YFSETQ. The CDR3 has 14 amino acids. Trimming removed 1 base from V and 7 bases from J, with 14 bases in between.